This TCR beta chain is from a study of cytomegalovirus exposure and HLA in healthy donors (TCRdb year 2017). Broadly, across the study: According to a later analysis, the 120 validation repertoires were produced on the same platform as the 700 or so repertoires of the first cohort. Besides the first cohort of 500 to 700 subjects, a separate validation cohort made up of over a hundred different subjects was used. The study aimed to test whether cataloging public T cell receptors could reveal signatures of past pathogen exposure. To predict cytomegalovirus infection status, the study combined high-throughput TCR immunosequencing, statistical association of individual TCRs with disease status, and machine learning. Paper-wide results and their limitations: All 110 or so repertoires were used to score co-occurrence in the validation cohort in a later analysis, because that analysis had no HLA typing for the cohort. Most TCR sequences were observed very rarely across donors, whereas some public TCRs were present in many individuals. The authors suggested that the approach could potentially be extended to other disease states and immunological phenotypes. In both the original and validation cohorts, the classifier was reported to diagnose cytomegalovirus status with high specificity and sensitivity. A later analysis found that TCRs clustered in the first cohort also tended to co-occur in the 120 or so validation repertoires, with 94% of cluster scores above 0. In the study, 150 to 200 TCR beta chains were listed as associated with cytomegalovirus. In vitro tests confirmed that a few of the cytomegalovirus-associated TCR beta chains recognize cytomegalovirus antigens.

To note about this clone: The target of this receptor is not known. Base qualities are not provided; no much larger clone lies one nucleotide away.

Libraries came from the immunoSEQ multiplex PCR assay. The original methods were these. To diagnose cytomegalovirus status from the catalog of TCR beta chain sequences, a statistical classification framework was built. The table comes from immuneACCESS by way of TCRdb, which keeps in-frame sequences with V and J called. Part of the clones is missing from these tables; in studies checked, under half for an unresolved V gene and the rest for unknown reasons. For V, J and clone size, that table is used; D and trimming come from the DNA. For this sample the table gives 130,000 to 150,000 clones, of which roughly 87% were detected only once. Jointly, the top ten make up 3.5% to 5% of the sample. V and J are truncated by 0 bases and 10 bases respectively, leaving an intervening sequence of 21 bases. The CDR3 covers 16 residues, taking in both the cysteine and the phenylalanine. The retained sequence is limited to the CDR3, 48 bases, with the frame set at the first base. The germline V gene yields MDHEN for CDR1 and SYDVKM for CDR2.

Separate from the approximately 730-subject first cohort, the validation cohort of some 130 subjects was the group to which the donors belonged. This chain joins TRBV28 to TRBJ1-1; no D segment can be confidently identified. This clonotype was sampled from a young man in good health and CMV-seropositive. The sample was PBMCs. Here the CDR3 is given as CASSLWAGKLSHAAFF. The nucleotides read TGTGCCAGCAGTTTATGGGCAGGAAAGCTCTCCCACGCAGCTTTCTTT.